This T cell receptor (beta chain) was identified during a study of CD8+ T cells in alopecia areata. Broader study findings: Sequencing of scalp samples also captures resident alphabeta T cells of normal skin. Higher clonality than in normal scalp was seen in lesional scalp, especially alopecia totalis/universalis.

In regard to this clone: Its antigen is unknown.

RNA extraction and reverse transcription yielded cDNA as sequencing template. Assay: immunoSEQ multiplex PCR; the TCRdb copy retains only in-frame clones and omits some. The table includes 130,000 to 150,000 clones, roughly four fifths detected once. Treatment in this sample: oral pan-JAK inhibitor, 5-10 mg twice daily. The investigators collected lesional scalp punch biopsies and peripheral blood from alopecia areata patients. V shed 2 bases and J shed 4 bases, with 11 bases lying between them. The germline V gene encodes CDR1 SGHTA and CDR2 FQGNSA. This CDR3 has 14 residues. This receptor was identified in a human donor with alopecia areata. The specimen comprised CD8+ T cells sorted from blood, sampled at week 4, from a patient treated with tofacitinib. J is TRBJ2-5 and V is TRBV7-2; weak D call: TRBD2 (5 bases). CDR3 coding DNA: TGTGCCAGCAGCTTATTTACTAGTGGAGAGACCCAGTACTTC. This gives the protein CASSLFTSGETQYF. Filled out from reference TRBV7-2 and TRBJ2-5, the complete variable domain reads GAGVSQSPSNKVTEKGKDVELRCDPISGHTALYWYRQSLGQGLEFLIYFQGNSAPDKSGLPSDRFSAERTGGSVSTLTIQRTQQEDSAVYLCASSLFTSGETQYFGPGTRLLVL.